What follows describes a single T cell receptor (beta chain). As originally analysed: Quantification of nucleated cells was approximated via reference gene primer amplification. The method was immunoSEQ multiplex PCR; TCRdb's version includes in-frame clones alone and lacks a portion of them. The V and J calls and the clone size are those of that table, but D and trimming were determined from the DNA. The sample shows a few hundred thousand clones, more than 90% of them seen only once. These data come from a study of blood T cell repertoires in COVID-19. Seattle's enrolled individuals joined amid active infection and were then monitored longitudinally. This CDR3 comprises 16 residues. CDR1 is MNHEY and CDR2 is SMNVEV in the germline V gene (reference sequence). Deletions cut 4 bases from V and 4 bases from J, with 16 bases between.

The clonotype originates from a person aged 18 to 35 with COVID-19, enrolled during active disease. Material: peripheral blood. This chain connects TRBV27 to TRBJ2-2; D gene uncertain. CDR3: CASSSSFLGGTGELFF. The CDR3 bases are TGTGCCAGCAGTTCTTCCTTCCTCGGTGGCACCGGGGAGCTGTTTTTT.